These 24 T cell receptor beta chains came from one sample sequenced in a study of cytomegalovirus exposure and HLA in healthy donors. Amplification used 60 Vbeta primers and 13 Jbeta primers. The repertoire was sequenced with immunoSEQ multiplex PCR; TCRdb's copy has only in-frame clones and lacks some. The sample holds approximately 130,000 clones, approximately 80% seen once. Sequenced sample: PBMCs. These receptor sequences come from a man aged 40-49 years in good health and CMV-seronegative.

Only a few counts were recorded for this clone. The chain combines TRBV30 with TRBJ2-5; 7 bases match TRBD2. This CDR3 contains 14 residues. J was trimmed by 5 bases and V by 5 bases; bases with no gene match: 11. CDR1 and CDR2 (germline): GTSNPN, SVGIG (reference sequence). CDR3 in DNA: TGTGCCTGGGCAGGACTAGTCTCCCGGGAGACCCAGTACTTC. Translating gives CAWAGLVSRETQYF.

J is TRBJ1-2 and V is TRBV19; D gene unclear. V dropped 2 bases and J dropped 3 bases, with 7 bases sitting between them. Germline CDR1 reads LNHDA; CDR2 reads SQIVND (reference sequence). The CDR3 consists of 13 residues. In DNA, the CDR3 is TGTGCCAGTAGTATAAATCAGGACTATGGCTACACCTTC. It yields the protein CASSINQDYGYTF. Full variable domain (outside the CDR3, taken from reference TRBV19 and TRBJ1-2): DGGITQSPKYLFRKEGQNVTLSCEQNLNHDAMYWYRQDPGQGLRLIYYSQIVNDFQKGDIAEGYSVSREKKESFPLTVTSAQKNPTAFYLCASSINQDYGYTFGSGTRLTVV.

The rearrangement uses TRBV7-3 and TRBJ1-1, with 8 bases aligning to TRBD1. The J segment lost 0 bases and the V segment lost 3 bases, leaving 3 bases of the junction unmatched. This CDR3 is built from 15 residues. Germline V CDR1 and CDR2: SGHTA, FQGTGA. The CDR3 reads CASSFETGVNTEAFF. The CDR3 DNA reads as TGTGCCAGCAGCTTCGAGACAGGGGTGAACACTGAAGCTTTCTTT.

CDR3 sequence reads: CASSLQGVRETQYF. CDR3 DNA sequence: TGCGCCAGCAGCTTGCAAGGGGTTAGAGAGACCCAGTACTTC. The V call is TRBV5-1, the J call TRBJ2-5; maybe TRBD1 (5 bases). Trimming pared 1 base from V and 4 bases from J, leaving 11 bases between. The CDR3 has 14 amino acids. Germline V gene sequence: CDR1 SGHRS, CDR2 YFSETQ.

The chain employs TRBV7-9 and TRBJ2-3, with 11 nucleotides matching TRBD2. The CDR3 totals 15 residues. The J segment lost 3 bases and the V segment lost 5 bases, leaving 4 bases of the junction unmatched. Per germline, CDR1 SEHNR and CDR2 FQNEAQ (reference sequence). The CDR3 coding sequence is TGTGCCAGCAGCCCAACTAGCGGGAGAACAGATACGCAGTATTTT. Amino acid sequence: CASSPTSGRTDTQYF. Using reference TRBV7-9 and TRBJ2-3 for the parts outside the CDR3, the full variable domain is DTGVSQNPRHKITKRGQNVTFRCDPISEHNRLYWYRQTLGQGPEFLTYFQNEAQLEKSRLLSDRFSAERPKGSFSTLEIQRTEQGDSAMYLCASSPTSGRTDTQYFGPGTRLTVL.

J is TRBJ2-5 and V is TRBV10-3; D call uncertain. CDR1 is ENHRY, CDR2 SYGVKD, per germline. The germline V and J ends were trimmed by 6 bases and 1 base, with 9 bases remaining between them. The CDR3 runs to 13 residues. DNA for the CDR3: TGTGCCATCAGCACAGTCAGCCAAGAGACCCAGTACTTC. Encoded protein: CAISTVSQETQYF.

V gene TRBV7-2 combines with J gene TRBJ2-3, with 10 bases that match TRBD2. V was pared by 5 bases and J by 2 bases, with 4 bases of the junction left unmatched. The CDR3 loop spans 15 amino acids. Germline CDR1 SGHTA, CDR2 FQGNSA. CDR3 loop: CASSPLAGPTDTQYF. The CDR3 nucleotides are TGTGCCAGCAGCCCACTAGCGGGACCCACAGATACGCAGTATTTT.

The CDR3 region is CASSTPPSYEQYF. CDR3 coding DNA: TGTGCCAGCAGTACCCCCCCTAGCTACGAGCAGTACTTC. The J gene is TRBJ2-7, the V gene TRBV6-5; the D is unclear. Germline values: CDR1 MNHEY, CDR2 SVGAGI. V was cut by 5 bases and J by 3 bases, with 11 bases left in between. The CDR3 consists of 13 residues.

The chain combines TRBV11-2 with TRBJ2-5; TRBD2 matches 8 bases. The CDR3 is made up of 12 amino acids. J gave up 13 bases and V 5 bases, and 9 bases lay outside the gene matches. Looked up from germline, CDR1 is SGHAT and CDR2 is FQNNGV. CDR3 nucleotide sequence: TGTGCCAGCAGCGGTACTAGCGGTCCTCTGTACTTC. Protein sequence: CASSGTSGPLYF.

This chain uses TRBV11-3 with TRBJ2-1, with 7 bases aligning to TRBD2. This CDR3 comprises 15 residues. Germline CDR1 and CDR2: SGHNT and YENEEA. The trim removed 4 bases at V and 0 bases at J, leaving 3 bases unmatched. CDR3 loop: CASSWGGSSYNEQFF. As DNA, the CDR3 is TGTGCCAGCAGCTGGGGGGGGAGCTCCTACAATGAGCAGTTCTTC.

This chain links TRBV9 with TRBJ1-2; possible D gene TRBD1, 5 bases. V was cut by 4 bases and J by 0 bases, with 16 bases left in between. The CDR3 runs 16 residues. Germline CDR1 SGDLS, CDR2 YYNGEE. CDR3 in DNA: TGTGCCAGCAGCCCTGGGGGGAGGGCGGCTAACTATGGCTACACCTTC. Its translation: CASSPGGRAANYGYTF.

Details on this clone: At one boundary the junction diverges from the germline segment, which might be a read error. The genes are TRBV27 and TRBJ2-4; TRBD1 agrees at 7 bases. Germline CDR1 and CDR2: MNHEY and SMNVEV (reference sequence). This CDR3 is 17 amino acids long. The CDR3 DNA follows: TGTGCCAGCAGTCCCAGCCCGACAGGGATAGCCAAAAACAGTCAGTACTTC. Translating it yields CASSPSPTGIAKNSQYF.

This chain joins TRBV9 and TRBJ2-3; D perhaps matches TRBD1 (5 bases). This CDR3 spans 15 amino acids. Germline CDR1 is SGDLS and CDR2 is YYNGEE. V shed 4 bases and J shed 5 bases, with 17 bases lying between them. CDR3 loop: CASSPRRGLEDTQYF. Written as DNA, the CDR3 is TGTGCCAGCAGCCCCCGAAGGGGTTTGGAAGATACGCAGTATTTT. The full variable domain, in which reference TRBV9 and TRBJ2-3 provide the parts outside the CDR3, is DSGVTQTPKHLITATGQRVTLRCSPRSGDLSVYWYQQSLDQGLQFLIQYYNGEERAKGNILERFSAQQFPDLHSELNLSSLELGDSALYFCASSPRRGLEDTQYFGPGTRLTVL.

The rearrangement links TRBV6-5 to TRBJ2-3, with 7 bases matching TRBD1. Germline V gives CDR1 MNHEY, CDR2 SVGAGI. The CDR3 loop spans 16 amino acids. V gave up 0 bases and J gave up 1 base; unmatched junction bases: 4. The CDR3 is CASSYSRTGGTDTQYF. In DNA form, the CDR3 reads TGTGCCAGCAGTTACTCGCGCACAGGGGGCACAGATACGCAGTATTTT.

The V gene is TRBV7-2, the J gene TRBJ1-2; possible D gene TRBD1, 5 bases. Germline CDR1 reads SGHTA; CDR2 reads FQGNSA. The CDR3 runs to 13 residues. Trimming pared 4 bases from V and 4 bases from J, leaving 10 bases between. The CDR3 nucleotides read TGTGCCAGCAGCTCTTCAGGGCCCTATGGCTACACCTTC. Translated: CASSSSGPYGYTF.

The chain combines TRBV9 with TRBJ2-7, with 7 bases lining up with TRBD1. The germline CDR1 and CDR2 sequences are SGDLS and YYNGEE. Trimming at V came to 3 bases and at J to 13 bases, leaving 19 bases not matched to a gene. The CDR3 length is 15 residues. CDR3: CASSATGTVGVTRYF. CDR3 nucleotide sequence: TGTGCCAGCAGCGCCACCGGGACAGTGGGCGTCACCCGCTACTTC.

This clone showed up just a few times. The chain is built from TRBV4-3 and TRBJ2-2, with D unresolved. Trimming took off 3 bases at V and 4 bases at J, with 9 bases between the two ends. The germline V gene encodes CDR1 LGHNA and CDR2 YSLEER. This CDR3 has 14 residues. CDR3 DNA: TGCGCCAGCAGCCATAACCCCGGCACCGGGGAGCTGTTTTTT. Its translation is CASSHNPGTGELFF.

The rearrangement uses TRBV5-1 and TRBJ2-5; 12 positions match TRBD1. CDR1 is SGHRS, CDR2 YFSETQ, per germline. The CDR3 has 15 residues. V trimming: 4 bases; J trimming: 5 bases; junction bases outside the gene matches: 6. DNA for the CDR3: TGCGCCAGCAGCCCCGGGACAGGGGGCATGGAGACCCAGTACTTC. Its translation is CASSPGTGGMETQYF.

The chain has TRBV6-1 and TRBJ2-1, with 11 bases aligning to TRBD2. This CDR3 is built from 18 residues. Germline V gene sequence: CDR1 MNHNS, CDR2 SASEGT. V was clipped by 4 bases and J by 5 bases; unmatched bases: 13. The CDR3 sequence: CASSARATSGANDNEQFF. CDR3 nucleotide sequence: TGTGCCAGCAGTGCCAGGGCGACTAGCGGGGCTAATGACAATGAGCAGTTCTTC.

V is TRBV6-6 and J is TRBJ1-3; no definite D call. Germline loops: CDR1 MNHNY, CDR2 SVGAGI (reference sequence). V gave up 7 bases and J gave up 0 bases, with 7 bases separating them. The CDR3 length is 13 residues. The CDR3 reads CASTLLSGNTIYF. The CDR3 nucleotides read TGTGCCAGCACCCTCCTCTCTGGAAACACCATATATTTT.

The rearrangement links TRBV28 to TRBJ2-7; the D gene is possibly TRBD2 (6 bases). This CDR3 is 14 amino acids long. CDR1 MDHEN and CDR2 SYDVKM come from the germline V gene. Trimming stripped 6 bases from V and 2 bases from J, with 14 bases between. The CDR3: CASSGGAVPYEQYF. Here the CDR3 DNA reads TGTGCCAGCAGCGGGGGTGCGGTACCCTACGAGCAGTACTTC.

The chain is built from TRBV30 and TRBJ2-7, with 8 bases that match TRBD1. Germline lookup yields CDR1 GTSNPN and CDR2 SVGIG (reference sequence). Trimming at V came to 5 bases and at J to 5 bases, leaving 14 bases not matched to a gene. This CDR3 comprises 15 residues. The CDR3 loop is CAWQNSGTGYHEQYF. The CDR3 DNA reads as TGTGCCTGGCAGAATTCCGGGACAGGATACCACGAGCAGTACTTC.

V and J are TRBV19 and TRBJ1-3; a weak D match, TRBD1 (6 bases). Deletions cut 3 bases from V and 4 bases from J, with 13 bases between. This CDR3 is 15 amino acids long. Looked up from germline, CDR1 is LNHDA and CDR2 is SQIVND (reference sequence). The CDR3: CASSMTAGAGNTIYF. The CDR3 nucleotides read TGTGCCAGTAGTATGACGGCGGGGGCCGGAAACACCATATATTTT.

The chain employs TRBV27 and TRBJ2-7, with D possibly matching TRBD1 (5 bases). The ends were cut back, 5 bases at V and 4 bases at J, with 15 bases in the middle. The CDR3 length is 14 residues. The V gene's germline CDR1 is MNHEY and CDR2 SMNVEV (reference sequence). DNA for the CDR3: TGTGCCAGCAGTACTACAGGTTCGTGGTACGAGCAGTACTTC. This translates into CASSTTGSWYEQYF.